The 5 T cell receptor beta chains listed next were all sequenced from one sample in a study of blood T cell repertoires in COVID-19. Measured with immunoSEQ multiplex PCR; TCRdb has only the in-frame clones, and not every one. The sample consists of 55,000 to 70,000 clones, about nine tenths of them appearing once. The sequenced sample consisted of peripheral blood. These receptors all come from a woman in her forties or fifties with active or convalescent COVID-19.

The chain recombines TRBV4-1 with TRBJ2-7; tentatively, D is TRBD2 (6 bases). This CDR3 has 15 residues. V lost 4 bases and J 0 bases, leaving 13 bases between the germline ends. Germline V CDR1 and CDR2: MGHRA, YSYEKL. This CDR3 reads CASSLVETSSYEQYF. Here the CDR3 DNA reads TGCGCCAGCAGCCTCGTCGAGACTAGCTCCTACGAGCAGTACTTC.

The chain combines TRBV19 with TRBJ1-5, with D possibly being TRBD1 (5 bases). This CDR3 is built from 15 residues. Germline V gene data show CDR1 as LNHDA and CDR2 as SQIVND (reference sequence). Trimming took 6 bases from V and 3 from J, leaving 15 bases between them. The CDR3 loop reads CASSDGTANNQPQHF. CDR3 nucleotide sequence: TGTGCCAGTAGCGACGGGACTGCTAACAATCAGCCCCAGCATTTT.

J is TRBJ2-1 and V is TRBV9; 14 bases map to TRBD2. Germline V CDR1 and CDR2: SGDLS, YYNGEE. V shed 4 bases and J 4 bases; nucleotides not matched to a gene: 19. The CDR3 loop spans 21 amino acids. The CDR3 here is CASSPYTSRGLAGVTYNEQFF. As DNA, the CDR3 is TGTGCCAGCAGCCCATATACCTCCCGGGGACTAGCGGGAGTGACGTACAATGAGCAGTTCTTC.

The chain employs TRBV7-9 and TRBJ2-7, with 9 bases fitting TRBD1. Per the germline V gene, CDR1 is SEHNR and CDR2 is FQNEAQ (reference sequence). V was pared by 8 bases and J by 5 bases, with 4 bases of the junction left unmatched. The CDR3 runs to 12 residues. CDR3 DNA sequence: TGTGCCAGCGGGACAGGGTACGACGAGCAGTACTTC. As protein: CASGTGYDEQYF.

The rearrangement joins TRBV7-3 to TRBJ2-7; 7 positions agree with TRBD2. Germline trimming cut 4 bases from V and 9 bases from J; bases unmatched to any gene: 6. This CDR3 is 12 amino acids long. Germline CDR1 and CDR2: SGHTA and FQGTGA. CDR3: CASSSNGLVQYF. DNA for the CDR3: TGTGCCAGCAGCTCGAACGGACTAGTGCAGTACTTC. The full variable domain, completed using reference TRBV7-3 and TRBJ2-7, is GAGVSQTPSNKVTEKGKYVELRCDPISGHTALYWYRQSLGQGPEFLIYFQGTGAADDSGLPNDRFFAVRPEGSVSTLKIQRTERGDSAVYLCASSSNGLVQYFGPGTRLTVT.